A selection of T cell receptor beta chains follows, all from one sample in a study of OX40 agonist ivuxolimab in advanced cancers. Sequenced by immunoSEQ multiplex PCR; TCRdb stores in-frame clones only, minus some. This table has more than 55,000 clones, around 86% appearing once. The specimen comprised CD4+ or CD8+ T cells sorted from blood, sampled in a trial of the OX40 agonist ivuxolimab. The source is an adult with an advanced solid tumor such as melanoma, head and neck, liver or kidney cancer. Both conserved end residues are part of each CDR3. A D gene is named only where the DNA matches it firmly. Size values are once, few and many counts, or a class for expanded clones, and some rows have none.

D gene: TRBD1
J gene: TRBJ2-1
V gene: TRBV19
clone size: NA
CDR3 protein: CASSGTGSDEQFF
CDR3 DNA: TGTGCCAGTAGTGGGACAGGGTCGGATGAGCAGTTCTTC

D gene: NA
J gene: TRBJ1-1
V gene: TRBV27
clone size: NA
CDR3 protein: CASSLRGRNTEAFF
CDR3 DNA: TGTGCCAGCAGTTTACGGGGGCGCAACACTGAAGCTTTCTTT

D gene: NA
J gene: TRBJ1-5
V gene: TRBV19
clone size: NA
CDR3 protein: CASSTDHSNQPQHF
CDR3 DNA: TGTGCCAGTAGTACGGACCATAGCAATCAGCCCCAGCATTTT

D gene: NA
J gene: TRBJ2-7
V gene: TRBV4-1
clone size: NA
CDR3 protein: CASSQSSDSLSSYEQYF
CDR3 DNA: TGCGCCAGCAGCCAATCCTCGGACAGTTTGAGCTCCTACGAGCAGTACTTC

D gene: NA
J gene: TRBJ1-3
V gene: TRBV6-5
clone size: NA
CDR3 protein: CASSRQPSGNTIYF
CDR3 DNA: TGTGCCAGCAGCCGACAGCCATCCGGAAACACCATATATTTT

D gene: TRBD2
J gene: TRBJ2-1
V gene: TRBV10-3
clone size: NA
CDR3 protein: CAISESGRENNEQFF
CDR3 DNA: TGTGCCATCAGTGAGTCGGGGCGGGAGAACAATGAGCAGTTCTTC

D gene: NA
J gene: TRBJ2-7
V gene: TRBV5-6
clone size: NA
CDR3 protein: CASSLELGLSSYEQYF
CDR3 DNA: TGTGCCAGCAGCTTGGAATTGGGCCTGAGCTCCTACGAGCAGTACTTC

D gene: NA
J gene: TRBJ1-5
V gene: TRBV28
clone size: NA
CDR3 protein: CASLRSGGNQPQHF
CDR3 DNA: TGTGCCAGCCTTAGGTCGGGTGGCAATCAGCCCCAGCATTTT

D gene: NA
J gene: TRBJ2-5
V gene: TRBV4-1
clone size: NA
CDR3 protein: CASSQFPEYQETQYF
CDR3 DNA: TGCGCCAGCAGCCAATTCCCGGAATACCAAGAGACCCAGTACTTC

D gene: NA
J gene: TRBJ2-7
V gene: TRBV4-1
clone size: NA
CDR3 protein: CASSRQARGYEQYF
CDR3 DNA: TGCGCCAGCAGCCGACAAGCCAGGGGCTACGAGCAGTACTTC

D gene: NA
J gene: TRBJ2-1
V gene: TRBV7-9
clone size: NA
CDR3 protein: CASSFSALHLSSYNEQFF
CDR3 DNA: TGTGCCAGCAGCTTTTCCGCCTTACACCTTAGCTCCTACAATGAGCAGTTCTTC

D gene: TRBD1
J gene: TRBJ1-2
V gene: TRBV7-9
clone size: NA
CDR3 protein: CASSPQTGYGYTF
CDR3 DNA: TGTGCCAGCAGCCCCCAGACAGGGTACGGCTACACCTTC

D gene: NA
J gene: TRBJ2-5
V gene: TRBV19
clone size: NA
CDR3 protein: CASSLQGTETQYF
CDR3 DNA: TGTGCCAGTAGTTTACAGGGCACAGAGACCCAGTACTTC

D gene: TRBD2
J gene: TRBJ2-2
V gene: TRBV2
clone size: NA
CDR3 protein: CASSGLAGGNTGELFF
CDR3 DNA: TGTGCCAGCAGTGGTCTAGCGGGAGGGAACACCGGGGAGCTGTTTTTT

D gene: NA
J gene: TRBJ2-1
V gene: TRBV2
clone size: few
CDR3 protein: CASRYSGNSYNEQFF
CDR3 DNA: TGTGCCAGCAGGTATAGCGGAAACTCCTACAATGAGCAGTTCTTC

D gene: NA
J gene: TRBJ2-5
V gene: TRBV2
clone size: NA
CDR3 protein: CASSETGGETQYF
CDR3 DNA: TGTGCCAGCAGTGAAACTGGAGGAGAGACCCAGTACTTC

D gene: TRBD2
J gene: TRBJ2-1
V gene: TRBV10-3
clone size: NA
CDR3 protein: CAISESLVGGLAGVHEQFF
CDR3 DNA: TGTGCCATCAGTGAGAGTTTGGTAGGGGGACTAGCGGGAGTACATGAGCAGTTCTTC

D gene: NA
J gene: TRBJ1-1
V gene: TRBV6-5
clone size: NA
CDR3 protein: CASSKDGNTEAFF
CDR3 DNA: TGTGCCAGCAGCAAAGACGGGAACACTGAAGCTTTCTTT

D gene: NA
J gene: TRBJ2-1
V gene: TRBV2
clone size: few
CDR3 protein: CASSTTKSSYNEQFF
CDR3 DNA: TGTGCCAGCTCCACAACAAAGAGCTCCTACAATGAGCAGTTCTTC

D gene: NA
J gene: TRBJ1-6
V gene: TRBV28
clone size: NA
CDR3 protein: CASSSPSDMDNSPLHF
CDR3 DNA: TGTGCCAGCAGTTCTCCCTCGGACATGGACAATTCACCCCTCCACTTT

D gene: NA
J gene: TRBJ1-1
V gene: TRBV6-4
clone size: NA
CDR3 protein: CASRDRGNTEAFF
CDR3 DNA: TGTGCCAGCAGAGACCGCGGGAACACTGAAGCTTTCTTT

D gene: NA
J gene: TRBJ1-2
V gene: TRBV28
clone size: NA
CDR3 protein: CASSPPGPTYGYTF
CDR3 DNA: TGTGCCAGCAGTCCCCCGGGCCCTACCTATGGCTACACCTTC

D gene: NA
J gene: TRBJ2-5
V gene: TRBV12-2
clone size: NA
CDR3 protein: CASRLAEEDF
CDR3 DNA: TGTGCAAGTCGCTTAGCAGAGGAGGACTTC

D gene: TRBD1
J gene: TRBJ2-3
V gene: TRBV19
clone size: once
CDR3 protein: CASSDRVPDTQYF
CDR3 DNA: TGTGCCAGTAGTGACAGGGTACCAGATACGCAGTATTTT

D gene: TRBD2
J gene: TRBJ2-3
V gene: TRBV5-4
clone size: NA
CDR3 protein: CASSSGLAGVADTQYF
CDR3 DNA: TGTGCCAGCAGCTCAGGACTAGCGGGAGTGGCAGATACGCAGTATTTT

D gene: TRBD1
J gene: TRBJ2-7
V gene: TRBV2
clone size: NA
CDR3 protein: CASSDRGHEQYF
CDR3 DNA: TGTGCCAGCAGCGACAGGGGTCACGAGCAGTACTTC

D gene: TRBD1
J gene: TRBJ1-2
V gene: TRBV13
clone size: NA
CDR3 protein: CASSSRLTGLDYGYTF
CDR3 DNA: TGTGCCAGCAGCTCCCGCCTGACAGGGTTGGATTATGGCTACACCTTC

D gene: NA
J gene: TRBJ2-5
V gene: TRBV30
clone size: few
CDR3 protein: CAWRTGETQYF
CDR3 DNA: TGTGCCTGGAGGACGGGCGAGACCCAGTACTTC

D gene: NA
J gene: TRBJ2-4
V gene: TRBV28
clone size: NA
CDR3 protein: CASSLGRWQIAGIQYF
CDR3 DNA: TGTGCCAGCAGTTTAGGTCGTTGGCAGATTGCAGGCATTCAGTACTTC

D gene: TRBD2
J gene: TRBJ2-3
V gene: TRBV4-2
clone size: NA
CDR3 protein: CASSPLAGGTDTQYF
CDR3 DNA: TGTGCCAGCAGCCCGTTAGCGGGAGGCACAGATACGCAGTATTTT

D gene: TRBD1
J gene: TRBJ1-4
V gene: TRBV19
clone size: once
CDR3 protein: CASSRQGIEKLFF
CDR3 DNA: TGTGCCAGTAGCCGACAGGGAATTGAAAAACTGTTTTTT

D gene: NA
J gene: TRBJ2-7
V gene: TRBV28
clone size: NA
CDR3 protein: CASSPSEAYEQYF
CDR3 DNA: TGTGCCAGCAGTCCCAGCGAGGCCTACGAGCAGTACTTC

D gene: TRBD2
J gene: TRBJ2-5
V gene: TRBV7-6
clone size: NA
CDR3 protein: CASSQTSGQETQYF
CDR3 DNA: TGTGCCAGCAGCCAGACTAGCGGTCAAGAGACCCAGTACTTC

D gene: TRBD1
J gene: TRBJ2-4
V gene: TRBV11-3
clone size: few
CDR3 protein: CASSLDWGQGAPTKNIQYF
CDR3 DNA: TGTGCCAGCAGCTTAGATTGGGGACAGGGGGCGCCGACCAAAAACATTCAGTACTTC

D gene: TRBD1
J gene: TRBJ1-2
V gene: TRBV2
clone size: NA
CDR3 protein: CASSGTGRSGYTF
CDR3 DNA: TGTGCCAGCAGCGGGACAGGGAGAAGTGGCTACACCTTC

D gene: NA
J gene: TRBJ1-2
V gene: TRBV5-1
clone size: few
CDR3 protein: CASSTSRVGHGYTF
CDR3 DNA: TGCGCCAGCAGCACCTCCAGGGTTGGACATGGCTACACCTTC

D gene: TRBD1
J gene: TRBJ1-2
V gene: TRBV7-8
clone size: NA
CDR3 protein: CASSIQGNYGYTF
CDR3 DNA: TGTGCCAGCAGCATACAGGGGAACTATGGCTACACCTTC

D gene: TRBD2
J gene: TRBJ2-5
V gene: TRBV5-1
clone size: NA
CDR3 protein: CASSLATAGGKVTQYF
CDR3 DNA: TGCGCCAGCAGCTTGGCTACAGCGGGAGGGAAGGTGACCCAGTACTTC

D gene: TRBD1
J gene: TRBJ1-1
V gene: TRBV10-2
clone size: NA
CDR3 protein: CASNRGDTEAFF
CDR3 DNA: TGCGCCAGCAACAGGGGGGACACTGAAGCTTTCTTT

D gene: NA
J gene: TRBJ1-5
V gene: TRBV6-5
clone size: NA
CDR3 protein: CASSYSPVGQPQHF
CDR3 DNA: TGTGCCAGCAGTTACTCCCCTGTCGGTCAGCCCCAGCATTTT

D gene: TRBD2
J gene: TRBJ2-7
V gene: TRBV28
clone size: NA
CDR3 protein: CASSTHGLAGGYEQYF
CDR3 DNA: TGTGCCAGCAGTACCCACGGGCTAGCGGGAGGCTACGAGCAGTACTTC

D gene: NA
J gene: TRBJ2-3
V gene: TRBV5-1
clone size: NA
CDR3 protein: CASISGASGTDTQYF
CDR3 DNA: TGCGCCAGCATTTCCGGGGCTAGCGGCACAGATACGCAGTATTTT

D gene: NA
J gene: TRBJ1-3
V gene: TRBV28
clone size: NA
CDR3 protein: CASWTASSGNTIYF
CDR3 DNA: TGTGCCAGTTGGACAGCCAGCTCTGGAAACACCATATATTTT

D gene: TRBD2
J gene: TRBJ2-3
V gene: TRBV7-6
clone size: NA
CDR3 protein: CASSPRTSGSGGDTQYF
CDR3 DNA: TGTGCCAGCAGCCCCCGGACTAGCGGGAGTGGCGGGGATACGCAGTATTTT

D gene: NA
J gene: TRBJ2-1
V gene: TRBV7-6
clone size: NA
CDR3 protein: CASSPGMGASGNEQFF
CDR3 DNA: TGTGCCAGCAGCCCGGGGATGGGGGCTAGCGGCAATGAGCAGTTCTTC

D gene: NA
J gene: TRBJ2-2
V gene: TRBV5-1
clone size: NA
CDR3 protein: CASSLAGRLNTGELFF
CDR3 DNA: TGCGCCAGCAGCTTGGCCGGGCGGCTGAACACCGGGGAGCTGTTTTTT